The 22 T cell receptor beta chains below all came from one sample that was sequenced in a study of control samples from healthy donors and cancer patients. Sequencing used immunoSEQ multiplex PCR; TCRdb keeps in-frame clones, though not all of them. This sample has tens of thousands of clones; roughly 90% occur once, and the top ten carry over 8%. The sample taken for sequencing was PBMCs. Source of these receptors: a woman aged 45 to 65 with colorectal cancer.

CDR3 residues: CASSTTGDYGYTF. The CDR3 nucleotides read TGCGCCAGCAGCACGACAGGGGACTATGGCTACACCTTC. The chain carries TRBV5-1 and TRBJ1-2; 8 bases line up with TRBD1. This CDR3 spans 13 amino acids. The germline V gene has CDR1 SGHRS and CDR2 YFSETQ. With 4 bases clipped from V and 3 bases from J, the junction kept 2 bases outside the gene matches.

This clone has only one observation. The chain has TRBV19 and TRBJ1-1; TRBD1 is a possible D gene (6 bases). The CDR3 is made up of 15 amino acids. Germline CDR1 reads LNHDA; CDR2 reads SQIVND (reference sequence). Trimming stripped 6 bases from V and 4 bases from J, with 18 bases between. The CDR3 DNA sequence: TGTGCCAGTAGCGAAGACAGGTTGGGAGCCACTGAAGCTTTCTTT. Translating it yields CASSEDRLGATEAFF. Together with reference TRBV19 and TRBJ1-1, the CDR3 gives the full variable domain: DGGITQSPKYLFRKEGQNVTLSCEQNLNHDAMYWYRQDPGQGLRLIYYSQIVNDFQKGDIAEGYSVSREKKESFPLTVTSAQKNPTAFYLCASSEDRLGATEAFFGQGTRLTVV.

The chain employs TRBV2 and TRBJ1-4; the D is unclear. The V gene lost 2 bases and the J gene lost 8 bases, with 9 bases spanning the gap. The CDR3 loop spans 13 amino acids. Per germline, CDR1 SNHLY and CDR2 FYNNEI. The CDR3 region is CASSERGGEKLFF. The CDR3, as DNA: TGTGCCAGCAGTGAACGGGGAGGAGAAAAACTGTTTTTT.

J is TRBJ2-2 and V is TRBV4-3; D is undetermined. The V end was cut by 4 bases, the J end by 7 bases, with 10 bases between. CDR1 and CDR2 (germline): LGHNA, YSLEER. This CDR3 contains 13 residues. DNA of the CDR3: TGCGCCAGCAGCCCCCCGGCCAGCGGGGAGCTGTTTTTT. Protein sequence: CASSPPASGELFF.

The genes are TRBV6-5 and TRBJ2-7; maybe TRBD1 (5 bases). Trimming removed 6 bases from V and 7 bases from J, with 13 bases in between. The V gene's germline CDR1 is MNHEY and CDR2 SVGAGI. This CDR3 region has 12 residues. CDR3 DNA sequence: TGTGCCAGCAGCGCCGACAGAAATGAGCAGTACGTC. Translating it yields CASSADRNEQYV.

This chain connects TRBV6-2 or TRBV6-3 to TRBJ1-6; TRBD1 is a possible D gene (5 bases). The CDR3 totals 16 residues. The ends were cut back, 0 bases at V and 14 bases at J, with 20 bases in the middle. Germline V CDR1 and CDR2: MNHEY, SVGEGT. The CDR3 loop reads CASSYSMSGPQGTLHF. The CDR3 region has the DNA TGTGCCAGCAGTTACTCGATGTCAGGCCCGCAGGGCACCCTCCACTTT.

The chain employs TRBV14 and TRBJ1-4; D might be TRBD1 (6 bases). Deletions cut 3 bases from V and 7 bases from J, with 9 bases between. The V gene's germline CDR1 is SGHDN and CDR2 FVKESK. The CDR3 sequence is 13 residues long. In nucleotides, the CDR3 is TGTGCCAGCAGCCACAGCAGGGGTGAAAAACTGTTTTTT. Protein: CASSHSRGEKLFF.

The V and J genes are TRBV7-3 and TRBJ1-1; TRBD1 matches at 7 bases. V lost 5 bases, J lost 4 bases, and 7 bases stayed unmatched. Germline CDR1 reads SGHTA; CDR2 reads FQGTGA. CDR3 length equals 14 residues. DNA for the CDR3: TGTGCCAGCAGCCCCTCAGGGGGGATCACTGAAGCTTTCTTT. Encoded protein: CASSPSGGITEAFF.

This chain uses TRBV24-1 with TRBJ2-1, with TRBD2 matching 7 bases. This CDR3 spans 16 amino acids. Germline CDR1 KGHDR, CDR2 SFDVKD. The V and J ends lost 3 bases and 8 bases, in that order; junction bases with no gene match: 12. The CDR3 DNA sequence: TGTGCCACCAGTGATCCGCGAGTGACGGGGAGGGATGAGCAGTTCTTC. Translation: CATSDPRVTGRDEQFF.

This CDR3 is CASSPIRVGNQPQHF. The CDR3 region has the DNA TGCGCCAGCAGTCCAATCAGGGTGGGCAATCAGCCCCAGCATTTT. V is TRBV23-1 and J is TRBJ1-5; D might be TRBD1 (5 bases). TRBV23-1 is recorded as an ORF, its role being uncertain. Trimming pared 4 bases from V and 2 bases from J, leaving 12 bases between. The CDR3 length is 15 residues.

The chain carries TRBV20-1 and TRBJ2-3, with TRBD2 matching over 10 bases. The CDR3 extends over 13 amino acids. Trimming took 3 bases from V and 10 from J; bases not matched to a gene: 7. In germline, CDR1 is DFQATT, CDR2 SNEGSKA (reference sequence). DNA of the CDR3: TGCAGTGCTAGTGGAGCGGGGGGGCCTTCGCAGTATTTT. It encodes CSASGAGGPSQYF.

The chain employs TRBV4-1 and TRBJ1-6; 7 nucleotides match TRBD1. The CDR3 is made up of 16 amino acids. V shed 4 bases, J shed 7 bases, and the junction held 10 bases outside the gene matches. The germline V gene encodes CDR1 MGHRA and CDR2 YSYEKL. The CDR3 spells CASSRQGQRDNSPLHF. CDR3 nucleotide sequence: TGCGCCAGCAGCCGACAGGGACAGCGGGACAATTCACCCCTCCACTTT.

The chain carries TRBV5-3 and TRBJ1-6; D is unresolved. TRBV5-3 is noted as an ORF with a role that remains uncertain. CDR3 length equals 16 residues. Trimming shortened V by 1 base and J by 3 bases, and 11 bases separated the two germline ends. The CDR3: CARSLTVSSYNSPLHF. The CDR3 region has the DNA TGTGCCAGAAGCTTGACAGTATCTAGCTATAATTCACCCCTCCACTTT.

This chain connects TRBV12-5 to TRBJ1-2; D is uncertain. The V gene's germline CDR1 is LGHNT and CDR2 FRNRAP. V lost 4 bases, J lost 5 bases, and 26 bases lay in between. This CDR3 region has 18 residues. The CDR3 is CASGSKVFYGPGLYGYTF. The CDR3 region has the DNA TGTGCTAGTGGTTCCAAGGTCTTTTACGGACCTGGTCTATATGGCTACACCTTC.

In regard to this clone: Other DNA sequences of this sample code for an identical CDR3. The J gene is TRBJ2-3, the V gene TRBV9; perhaps D is TRBD1 or TRBD2 (5 bases each). Trimming took 0 bases from V and 0 from J, leaving 8 bases between them. The CDR3 consists of 15 residues. In germline, CDR1 is SGDLS, CDR2 YYNGEE. The DNA of the CDR3 is TGTGCCAGCAGCGTAGTGGGGGTTAGCACAGATACGCAGTATTTT. Translating it yields CASSVVGVSTDTQYF.

This clone was recorded once. This rearrangement joins TRBV30 to TRBJ1-1; 11 bases are a match to TRBD1. After removal of 4 bases from V and 6 bases from J, the junction contained 4 bases not matched to a gene. The CDR3 is 13 residues long. Germline V gives CDR1 GTSNPN, CDR2 SVGIG (reference sequence). The DNA for the CDR3 is TGTGCCTGGACCCCGGGACAGGGGGCTGAAGCTTTCTTT. Translation gives CAWTPGQGAEAFF.

This clone has more than one count but fewer than ten. The rearrangement uses TRBV28 and TRBJ1-6; possible D gene TRBD1, 5 bases. The V gene's germline CDR1 is MDHEN and CDR2 SYDVKM. CDR3 length: 12 amino acids. The V gene lost 2 bases and the J gene lost 10 bases, with 6 bases spanning the gap. The CDR3 sequence is CASSLGGSPLHF. DNA of the CDR3: TGTGCCAGCAGTTTAGGGGGGTCACCCCTCCACTTT.

A single count supports this clone. The genes are TRBV6-1 and TRBJ1-6, with D uncertain. CDR3 size: 15 residues. V was pared by 2 bases and J by 7 bases, with 12 bases between. CDR1 and CDR2 from the germline V gene are MNHNS and SASEGT. The CDR3 reads CASSERETSNSPLHF. As DNA, the CDR3 is TGTGCCAGCAGTGAAAGGGAGACATCGAATTCACCCCTCCACTTT.

The chain couples TRBV19 to TRBJ1-6, with D possibly matching TRBD1 (5 bases). The germline gives CDR1 LNHDA, CDR2 SQIVND (reference sequence). The CDR3 spans 16 residues. Trimming left V 5 bases short and J 8 bases short, with 19 bases between. The CDR3 region is CASSPQGGTAYSPLHF. CDR3 sequence (DNA): TGTGCCAGTAGTCCTCAAGGTGGGACCGCTTATTCACCCCTCCACTTT.

The chain joins TRBV30 to TRBJ1-2; perhaps TRBD1 as D (6 bases). V dropped 4 bases and J dropped 2 bases, with 8 bases sitting between them. The CDR3 is 12 amino acids. The germline gives CDR1 GTSNPN, CDR2 SVGIG (reference sequence). The CDR3 reads CAWTTGNYGYTF. As DNA, the CDR3 is TGTGCCTGGACAACAGGGAACTATGGCTACACCTTC.

This chain joins TRBV29-1 and TRBJ1-2; 9 nucleotides agree with TRBD1. The junction had 7 bases not matched to a gene; V was cut back by 6 bases and J by 2 bases. CDR1 and CDR2 (germline): SQVTM, ANQGSEA. The CDR3 runs to 14 residues. CDR3 sequence: CSVRPGQGNYGYTF. CDR3 in DNA: TGCAGCGTGCGACCGGGACAGGGAAACTATGGCTACACCTTC.

The chain combines TRBV5-4 with TRBJ2-2; 11 nucleotides line up with TRBD2. The CDR3 spans 16 residues. Losses at the gene ends were 2 bases for V and 4 bases for J; bases not matched to a gene: 4. Germline CDR1 and CDR2: SGHNT and YYREEE (reference sequence). CDR3 region: CASSFQLAGATGELFF. The CDR3 DNA reads TGTGCCAGCAGCTTCCAACTAGCGGGGGCCACCGGGGAGCTGTTTTTT.